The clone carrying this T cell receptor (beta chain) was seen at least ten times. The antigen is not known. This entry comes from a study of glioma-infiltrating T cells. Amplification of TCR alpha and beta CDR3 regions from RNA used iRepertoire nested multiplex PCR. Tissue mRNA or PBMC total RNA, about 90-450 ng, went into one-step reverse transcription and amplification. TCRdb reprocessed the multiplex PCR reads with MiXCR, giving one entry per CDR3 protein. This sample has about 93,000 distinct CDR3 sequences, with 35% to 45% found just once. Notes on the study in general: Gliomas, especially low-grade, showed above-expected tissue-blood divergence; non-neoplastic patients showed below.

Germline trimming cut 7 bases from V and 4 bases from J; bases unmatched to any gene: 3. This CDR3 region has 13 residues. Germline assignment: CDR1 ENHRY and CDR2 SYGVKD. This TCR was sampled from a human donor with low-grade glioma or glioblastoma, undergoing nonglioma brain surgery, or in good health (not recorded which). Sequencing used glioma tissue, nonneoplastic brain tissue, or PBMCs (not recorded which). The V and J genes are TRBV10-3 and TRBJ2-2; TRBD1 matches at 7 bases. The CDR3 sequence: CAIMGQSTGELFF. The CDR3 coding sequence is TGTGCCATCATGGGACAGTCCACCGGGGAGCTGTTTTTT.